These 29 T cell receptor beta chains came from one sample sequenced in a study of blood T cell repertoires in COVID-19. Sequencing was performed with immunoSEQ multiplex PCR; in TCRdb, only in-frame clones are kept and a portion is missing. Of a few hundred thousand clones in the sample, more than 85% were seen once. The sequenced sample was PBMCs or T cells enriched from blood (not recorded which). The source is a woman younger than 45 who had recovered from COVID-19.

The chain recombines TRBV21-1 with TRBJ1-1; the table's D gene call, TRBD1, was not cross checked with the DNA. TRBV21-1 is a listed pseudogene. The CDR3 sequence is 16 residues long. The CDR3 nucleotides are TGTGCCAGCAGCTCCGGGACAGGGGTCATGAACACTGAAGCTTTCTTT. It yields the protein CASSSGTGVMNTEAFF.

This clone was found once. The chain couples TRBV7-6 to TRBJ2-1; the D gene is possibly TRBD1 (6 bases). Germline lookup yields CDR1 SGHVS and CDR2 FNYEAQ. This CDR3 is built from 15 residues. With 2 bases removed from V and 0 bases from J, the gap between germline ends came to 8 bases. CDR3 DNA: TGTGCCAGCAGCTTACGACAGGCCTCCTACAATGAGCAGTTCTTC. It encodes CASSLRQASYNEQFF.

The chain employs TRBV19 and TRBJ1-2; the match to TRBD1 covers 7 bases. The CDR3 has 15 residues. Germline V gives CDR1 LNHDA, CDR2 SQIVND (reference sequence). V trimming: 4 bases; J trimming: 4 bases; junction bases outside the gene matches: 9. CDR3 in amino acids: CASSSPGQALYGYTF. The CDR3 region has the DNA TGTGCCAGTAGTAGCCCAGGACAGGCTCTCTATGGCTACACCTTC.

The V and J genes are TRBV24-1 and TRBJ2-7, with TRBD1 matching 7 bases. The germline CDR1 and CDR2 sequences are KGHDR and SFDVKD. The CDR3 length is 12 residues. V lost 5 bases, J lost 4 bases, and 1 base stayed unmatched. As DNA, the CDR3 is TGTGCCACCAGTGCCAGGGGGTACGAGCAGTACTTC. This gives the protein CATSARGYEQYF.

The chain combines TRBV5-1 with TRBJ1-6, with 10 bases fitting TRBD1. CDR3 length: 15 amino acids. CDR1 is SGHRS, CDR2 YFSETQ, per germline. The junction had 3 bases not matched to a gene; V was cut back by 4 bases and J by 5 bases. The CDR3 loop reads CASSIGQGDNSPLHF. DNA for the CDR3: TGCGCCAGCAGCATCGGACAGGGGGATAATTCACCCCTCCACTTT. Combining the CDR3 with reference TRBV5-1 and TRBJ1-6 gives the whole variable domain KAGVTQTPRYLIKTRGQQVTLSCSPISGHRSVSWYQQTPGQGLQFLFEYFSETQRNKGNFPGRFSGRQFSNSRSEMNVSTLELGDSALYLCASSIGQGDNSPLHFGNGTRLTVT.

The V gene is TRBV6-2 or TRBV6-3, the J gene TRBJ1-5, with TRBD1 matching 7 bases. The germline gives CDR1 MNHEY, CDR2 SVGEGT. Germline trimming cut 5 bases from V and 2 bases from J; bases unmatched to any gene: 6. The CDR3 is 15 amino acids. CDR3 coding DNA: TGTGCCAGCAGTAGGGGGCCCTATGGCAATCAGCCCCAGCATTTT. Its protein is CASSRGPYGNQPQHF.

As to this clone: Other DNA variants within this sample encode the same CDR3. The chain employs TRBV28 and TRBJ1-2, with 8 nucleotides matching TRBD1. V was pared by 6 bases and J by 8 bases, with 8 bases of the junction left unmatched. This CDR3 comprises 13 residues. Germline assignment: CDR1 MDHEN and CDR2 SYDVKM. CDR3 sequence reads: CASSLQGVYGYTF. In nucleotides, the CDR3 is TGTGCCAGCAGCCTACAGGGGGTATACGGCTACACCTTC.

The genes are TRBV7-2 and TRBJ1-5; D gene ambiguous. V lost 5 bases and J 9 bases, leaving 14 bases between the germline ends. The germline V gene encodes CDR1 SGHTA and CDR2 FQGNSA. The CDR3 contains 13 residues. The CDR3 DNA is TGTGCCAGCAGCGCTAGCAGTATTCGGCCCCAGCATTTT. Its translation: CASSASSIRPQHF. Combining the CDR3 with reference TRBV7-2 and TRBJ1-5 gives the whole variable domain GAGVSQSPSNKVTEKGKDVELRCDPISGHTALYWYRQSLGQGLEFLIYFQGNSAPDKSGLPSDRFSAERTGGSVSTLTIQRTQQEDSAVYLCASSASSIRPQHFGDGTRLSIL.

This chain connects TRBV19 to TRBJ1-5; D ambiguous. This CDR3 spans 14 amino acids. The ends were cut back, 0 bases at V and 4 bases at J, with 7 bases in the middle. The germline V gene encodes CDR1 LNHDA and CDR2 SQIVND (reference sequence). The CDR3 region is CASSIDVRNQPQHF. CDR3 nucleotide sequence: TGTGCCAGTAGTATAGATGTCCGGAATCAGCCCCAGCATTTT.

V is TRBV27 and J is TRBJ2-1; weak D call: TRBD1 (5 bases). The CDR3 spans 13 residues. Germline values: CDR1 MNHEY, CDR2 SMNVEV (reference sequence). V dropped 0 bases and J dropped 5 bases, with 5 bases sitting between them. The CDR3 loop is CASSLSRDNEQFF. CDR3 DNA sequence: TGTGCCAGCAGTTTATCCAGGGACAATGAGCAGTTCTTC.

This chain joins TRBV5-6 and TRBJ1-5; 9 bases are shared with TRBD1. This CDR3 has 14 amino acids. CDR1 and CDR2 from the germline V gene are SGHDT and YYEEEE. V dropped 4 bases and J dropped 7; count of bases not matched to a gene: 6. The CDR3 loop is CASSRDRVGQPQHF. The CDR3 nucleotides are TGTGCCAGCAGCCGGGACAGGGTCGGACAGCCCCAGCATTTT.

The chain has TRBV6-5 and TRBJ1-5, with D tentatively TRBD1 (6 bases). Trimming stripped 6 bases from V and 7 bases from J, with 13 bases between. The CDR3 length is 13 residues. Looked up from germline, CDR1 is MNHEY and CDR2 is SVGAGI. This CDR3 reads CASSNRDVQPQHF. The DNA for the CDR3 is TGTGCCAGCAGCAACAGGGATGTCCAGCCCCAGCATTTT.

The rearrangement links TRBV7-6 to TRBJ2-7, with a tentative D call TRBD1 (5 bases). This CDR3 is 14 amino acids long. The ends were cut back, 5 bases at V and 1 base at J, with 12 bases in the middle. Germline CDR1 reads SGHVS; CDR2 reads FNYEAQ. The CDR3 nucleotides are TGTGCCAGCAGCCCTTCAGACAGATCCTACGAGCAGTACTTC. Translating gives CASSPSDRSYEQYF.

This CDR3 is CASSSHAGGENYGYTF. The CDR3, as DNA: TGTGCCAGCAGTTCCCACGCCGGGGGGGAAAACTATGGCTACACCTTC. This chain uses TRBV27 with TRBJ1-2; D possibly corresponds to TRBD1 (5 bases). Germline V gene lookup returns CDR1 MNHEY and CDR2 SMNVEV (reference sequence). The CDR3 has 16 residues. V gave up 4 bases and J gave up 2 bases, with 17 bases separating them.

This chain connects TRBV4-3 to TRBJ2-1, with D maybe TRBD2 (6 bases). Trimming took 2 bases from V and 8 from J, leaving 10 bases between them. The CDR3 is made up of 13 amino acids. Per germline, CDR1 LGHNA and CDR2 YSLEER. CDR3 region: CASSQRGTDEQFF. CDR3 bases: TGCGCCAGCAGCCAACGGGGGACGGATGAGCAGTTCTTC.

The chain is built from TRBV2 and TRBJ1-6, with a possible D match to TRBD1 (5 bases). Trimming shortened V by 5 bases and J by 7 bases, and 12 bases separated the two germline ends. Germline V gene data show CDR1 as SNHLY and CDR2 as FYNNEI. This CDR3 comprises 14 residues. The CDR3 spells CASSTGVANSPLHF. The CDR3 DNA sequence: TGTGCCAGCAGTACGGGGGTGGCGAATTCACCCCTCCACTTT.

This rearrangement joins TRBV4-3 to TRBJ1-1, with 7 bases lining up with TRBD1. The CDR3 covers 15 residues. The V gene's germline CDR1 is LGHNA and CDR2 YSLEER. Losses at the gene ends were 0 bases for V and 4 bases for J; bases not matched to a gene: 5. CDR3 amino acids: CASSQDLAGGTEAFF. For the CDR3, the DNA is TGCGCCAGCAGCCAAGATCTGGCAGGGGGCACTGAAGCTTTCTTT.

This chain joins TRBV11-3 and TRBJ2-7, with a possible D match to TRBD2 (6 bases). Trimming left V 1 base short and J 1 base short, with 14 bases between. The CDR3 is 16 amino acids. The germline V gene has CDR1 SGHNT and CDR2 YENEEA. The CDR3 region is CASSLGGGTVSYEQYF. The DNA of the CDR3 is TGTGCCAGCAGCTTAGGTGGGGGGACTGTTTCCTACGAGCAGTACTTC.

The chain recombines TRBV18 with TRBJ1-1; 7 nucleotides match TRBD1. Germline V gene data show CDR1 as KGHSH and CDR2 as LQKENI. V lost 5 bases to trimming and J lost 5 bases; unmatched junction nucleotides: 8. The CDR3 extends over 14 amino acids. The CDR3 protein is CASSTKGAGTEAFF. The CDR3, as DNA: TGTGCCAGCTCAACAAAGGGGGCTGGGACTGAAGCTTTCTTT.

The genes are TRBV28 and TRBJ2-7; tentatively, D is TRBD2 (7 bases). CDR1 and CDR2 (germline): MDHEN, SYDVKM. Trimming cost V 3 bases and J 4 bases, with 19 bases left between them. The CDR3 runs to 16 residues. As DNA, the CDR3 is TGTGCCAGCAGTTTCCCTCGCAGAGGGAGGGGGTACGAGCAGTACTTC. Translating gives CASSFPRRGRGYEQYF.

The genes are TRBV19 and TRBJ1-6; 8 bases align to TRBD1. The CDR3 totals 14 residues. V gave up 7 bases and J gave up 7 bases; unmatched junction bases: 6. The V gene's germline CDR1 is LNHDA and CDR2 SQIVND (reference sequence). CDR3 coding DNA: TGTGCCAGTACCCGGACAGGGTTGAATTCACCCCTCCACTTT. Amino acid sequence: CASTRTGLNSPLHF.

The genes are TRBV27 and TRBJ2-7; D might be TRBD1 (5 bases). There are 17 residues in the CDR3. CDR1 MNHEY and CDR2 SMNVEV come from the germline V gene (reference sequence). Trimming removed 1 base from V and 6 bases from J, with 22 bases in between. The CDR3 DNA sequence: TGTGCCAGCAGTTTATTTACACGTGGACCCAGGGATACCGAGCAGTACTTC. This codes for CASSLFTRGPRDTEQYF.

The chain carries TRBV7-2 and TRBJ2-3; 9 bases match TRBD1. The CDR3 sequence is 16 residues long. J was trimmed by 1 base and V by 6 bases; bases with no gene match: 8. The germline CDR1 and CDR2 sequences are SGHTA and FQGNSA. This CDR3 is CASSRDRAGGTDTQYF. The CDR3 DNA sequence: TGTGCCAGCAGTCGGGACAGGGCGGGTGGCACAGATACGCAGTATTTT.

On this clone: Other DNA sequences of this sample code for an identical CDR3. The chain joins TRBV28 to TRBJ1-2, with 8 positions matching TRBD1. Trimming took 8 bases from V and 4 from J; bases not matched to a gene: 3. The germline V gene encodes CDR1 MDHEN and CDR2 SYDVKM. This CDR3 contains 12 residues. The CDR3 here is CASLGQGYGYTF. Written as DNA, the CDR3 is TGTGCCAGCCTTGGACAGGGCTATGGCTACACCTTC.

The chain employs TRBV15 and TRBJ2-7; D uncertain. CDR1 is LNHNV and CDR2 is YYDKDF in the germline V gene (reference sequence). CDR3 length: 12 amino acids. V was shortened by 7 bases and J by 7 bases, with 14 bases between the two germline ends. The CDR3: CATNSFSEEQYF. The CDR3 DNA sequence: TGTGCCACCAACTCATTTTCTGAGGAGCAGTACTTC.

CDR3 in amino acids: CASSLRRDSYNEQFF. The CDR3 DNA is TGTGCCAGCAGCTTAAGGAGGGACTCGTACAATGAGCAGTTCTTC. The genes are TRBV11-2 and TRBJ2-1; possible D gene TRBD2, 6 bases. The CDR3 length is 15 residues. V shed 2 bases and J shed 4 bases, with 12 bases lying between them. CDR1 SGHAT and CDR2 FQNNGV come from the germline V gene. The whole variable domain, remainder taken from reference TRBV11-2 and TRBJ2-1, is EAGVAQSPRYKIIEKRQSVAFWCNPISGHATLYWYQQILGQGPKLLIQFQNNGVVDDSQLPKDRFSAERLKGVDSTLKIQPAKLEDSAVYLCASSLRRDSYNEQFFGPGTRLTVL.

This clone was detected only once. The CDR3 spells CASSPSGLSDTQYF. The CDR3 DNA reads TGTGCCAGCAGCCCCTCGGGACTTTCAGATACGCAGTATTTT. The rearrangement joins TRBV7-9 to TRBJ2-3; D is possibly TRBD2 (6 bases). CDR3 length equals 14 residues. Germline assignment: CDR1 SEHNR and CDR2 FQNEAQ (reference sequence). Trimming took 5 bases from V and 4 from J, leaving 13 bases between them.

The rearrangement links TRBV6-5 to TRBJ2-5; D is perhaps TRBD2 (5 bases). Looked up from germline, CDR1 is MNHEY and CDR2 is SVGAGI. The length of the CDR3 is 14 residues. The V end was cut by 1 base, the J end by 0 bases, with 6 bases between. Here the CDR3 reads CASSYWRNQETQYF. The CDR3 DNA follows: TGTGCCAGCAGTTACTGGAGGAACCAAGAGACCCAGTACTTC.

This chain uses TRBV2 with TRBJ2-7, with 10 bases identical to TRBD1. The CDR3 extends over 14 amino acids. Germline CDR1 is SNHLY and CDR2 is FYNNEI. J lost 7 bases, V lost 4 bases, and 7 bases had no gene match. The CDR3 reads CASSAPGQGREQYF. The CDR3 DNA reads TGTGCCAGCAGTGCCCCGGGACAGGGGAGAGAGCAGTACTTC.